This TCR beta chain was identified during a study of blood T cell repertoires in COVID-19. Study background: Sites in the United States, Italy and Spain provided acute and convalescent COVID-19 samples.

A few counts support this clone. This CDR3 contains 15 residues. V was clipped by 6 bases and J by 4 bases; unmatched bases: 11. Per germline, CDR1 MNHEY and CDR2 SVGAGI. In the original processing: The assay estimated nucleated cells by amplifying reference gene primers. TCRdb's copy holds only in-frame clones and misses some; the assay was immunoSEQ multiplex PCR. V and J calls plus clone size are reproduced from that table; the DNA served to infer D and trimming. The table has around 100,000 clones, about nine tenths seen once. The chain links TRBV6-5 to TRBJ1-2; 7 bases are a match to TRBD1. This TCR was sampled from a man aged 35-49 years with acute or convalescent COVID-19. The material sequenced was peripheral blood. The CDR3 DNA reads TGTGCCAGCAGCGCACAGGGGCTGTCGGCCTATGGCTACACCTTC. It translates to CASSAQGLSAYGYTF.